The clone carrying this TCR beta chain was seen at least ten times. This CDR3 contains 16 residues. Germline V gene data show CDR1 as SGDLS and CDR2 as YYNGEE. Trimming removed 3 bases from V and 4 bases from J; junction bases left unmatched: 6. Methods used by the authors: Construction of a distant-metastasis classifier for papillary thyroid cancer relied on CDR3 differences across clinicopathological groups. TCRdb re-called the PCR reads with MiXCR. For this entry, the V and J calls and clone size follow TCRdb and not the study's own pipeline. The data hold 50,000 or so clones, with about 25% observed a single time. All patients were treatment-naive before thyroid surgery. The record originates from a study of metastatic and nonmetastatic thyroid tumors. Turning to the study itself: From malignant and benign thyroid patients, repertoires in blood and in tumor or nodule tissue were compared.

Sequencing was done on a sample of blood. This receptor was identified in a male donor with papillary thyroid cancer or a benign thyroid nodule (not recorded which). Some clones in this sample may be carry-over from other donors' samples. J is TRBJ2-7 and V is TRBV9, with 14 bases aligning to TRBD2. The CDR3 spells CASSAGLAGDRYEQYF. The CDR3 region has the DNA TGTGCCAGCAGCGCGGGACTAGCGGGAGACAGGTACGAGCAGTACTTC.